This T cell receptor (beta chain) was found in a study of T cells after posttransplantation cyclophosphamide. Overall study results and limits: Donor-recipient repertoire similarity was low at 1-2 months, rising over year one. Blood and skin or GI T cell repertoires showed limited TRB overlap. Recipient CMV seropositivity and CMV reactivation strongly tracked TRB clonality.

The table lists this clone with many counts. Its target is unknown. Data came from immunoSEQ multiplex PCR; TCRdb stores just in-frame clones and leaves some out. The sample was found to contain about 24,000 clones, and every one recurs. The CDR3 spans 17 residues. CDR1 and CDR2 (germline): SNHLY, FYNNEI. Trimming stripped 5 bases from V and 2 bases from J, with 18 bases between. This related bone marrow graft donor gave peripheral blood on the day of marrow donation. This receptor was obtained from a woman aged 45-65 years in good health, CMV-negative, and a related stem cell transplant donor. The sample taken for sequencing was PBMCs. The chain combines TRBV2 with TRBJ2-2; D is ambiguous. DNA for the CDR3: TGTGCCAGCAGTTTCCTTAGTCCCCAACTAAACACCGGGGAGCTGTTTTTT. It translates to CASSFLSPQLNTGELFF.